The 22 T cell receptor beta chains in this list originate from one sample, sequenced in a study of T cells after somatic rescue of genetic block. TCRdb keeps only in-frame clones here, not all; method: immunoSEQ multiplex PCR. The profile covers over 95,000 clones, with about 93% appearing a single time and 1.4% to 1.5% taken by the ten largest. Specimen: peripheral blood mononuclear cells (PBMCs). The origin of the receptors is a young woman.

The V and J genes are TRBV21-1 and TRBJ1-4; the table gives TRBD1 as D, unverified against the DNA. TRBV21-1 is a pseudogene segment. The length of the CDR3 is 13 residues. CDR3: CASSKSGGEKLFF. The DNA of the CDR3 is TGTGCCAGCAGCAAATCAGGGGGTGAAAAACTGTTTTTT.

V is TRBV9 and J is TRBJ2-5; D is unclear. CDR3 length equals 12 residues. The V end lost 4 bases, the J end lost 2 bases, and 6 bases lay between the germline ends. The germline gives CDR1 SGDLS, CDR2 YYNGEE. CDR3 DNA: TGTGCCAGCAGCTCTAGGCAAGAGACCCAGTACTTC. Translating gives CASSSRQETQYF.

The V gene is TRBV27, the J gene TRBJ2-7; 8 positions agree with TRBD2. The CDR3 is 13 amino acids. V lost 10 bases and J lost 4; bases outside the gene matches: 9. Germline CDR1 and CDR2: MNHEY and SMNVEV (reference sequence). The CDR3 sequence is CATRSGGGYEQYF. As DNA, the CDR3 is TGTGCCACCCGAAGCGGGGGTGGTTACGAGCAGTACTTC.

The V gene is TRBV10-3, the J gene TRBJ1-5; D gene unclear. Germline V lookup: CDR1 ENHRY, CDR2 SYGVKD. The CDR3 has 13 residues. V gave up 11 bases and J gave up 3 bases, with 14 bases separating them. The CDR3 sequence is CASLPDINQPQHF. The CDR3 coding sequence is TGTGCCTCACTACCTGACATCAATCAGCCCCAGCATTTT.

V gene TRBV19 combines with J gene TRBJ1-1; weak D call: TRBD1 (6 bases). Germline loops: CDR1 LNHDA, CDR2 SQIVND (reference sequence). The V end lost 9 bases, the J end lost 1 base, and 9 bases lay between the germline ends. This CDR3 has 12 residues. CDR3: CASLQGNTEAFF. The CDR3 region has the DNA TGTGCCAGCCTACAGGGGAACACTGAAGCTTTCTTT.

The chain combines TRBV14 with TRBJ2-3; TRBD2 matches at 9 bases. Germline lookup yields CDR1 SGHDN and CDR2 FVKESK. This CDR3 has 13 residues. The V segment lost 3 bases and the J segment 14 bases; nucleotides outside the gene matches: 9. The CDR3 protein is CASSQYSSGAPYF. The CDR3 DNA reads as TGTGCCAGCAGCCAGTACTCTAGCGGGGCCCCGTATTTT.

CDR3 DNA sequence: TGTGCCAGCAGGTTCGGGGGGGGGAGCACAGATACGCAGTATTTT. Residues: CASRFGGGSTDTQYF. The rearrangement links TRBV6-5 to TRBJ2-3; 8 bases match TRBD2. The ends lost 6 bases at V and 0 bases at J; junction bases unmatched: 5. This CDR3 has 15 amino acids. Germline values: CDR1 MNHEY, CDR2 SVGAGI.

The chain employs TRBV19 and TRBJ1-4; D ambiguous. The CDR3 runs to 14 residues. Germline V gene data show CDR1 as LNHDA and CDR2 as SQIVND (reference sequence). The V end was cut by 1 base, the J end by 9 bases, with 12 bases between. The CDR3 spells CASSIAMTPKKLFF. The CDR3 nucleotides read TGTGCCAGTAGTATAGCTATGACGCCTAAAAAACTGTTTTTT. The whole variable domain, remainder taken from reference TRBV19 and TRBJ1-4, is DGGITQSPKYLFRKEGQNVTLSCEQNLNHDAMYWYRQDPGQGLRLIYYSQIVNDFQKGDIAEGYSVSREKKESFPLTVTSAQKNPTAFYLCASSIAMTPKKLFFGSGTQLSVL.

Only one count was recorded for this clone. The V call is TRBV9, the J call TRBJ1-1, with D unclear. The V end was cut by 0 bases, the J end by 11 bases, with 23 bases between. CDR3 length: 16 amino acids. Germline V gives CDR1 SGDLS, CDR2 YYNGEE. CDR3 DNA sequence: TGTGCCAGCAGCGTAGGTGTCGGGATTACCGGGGAAAGGGCTTTCTTT. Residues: CASSVGVGITGERAFF.

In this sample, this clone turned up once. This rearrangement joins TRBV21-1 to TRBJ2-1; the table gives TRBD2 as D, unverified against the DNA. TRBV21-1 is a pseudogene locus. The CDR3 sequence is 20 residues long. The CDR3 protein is CASTLRLAGGPRESYNEQFF. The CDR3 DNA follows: TGTGCCAGCACCCTTCGACTAGCGGGGGGGCCCAGAGAGTCCTACAATGAGCAGTTCTTC.

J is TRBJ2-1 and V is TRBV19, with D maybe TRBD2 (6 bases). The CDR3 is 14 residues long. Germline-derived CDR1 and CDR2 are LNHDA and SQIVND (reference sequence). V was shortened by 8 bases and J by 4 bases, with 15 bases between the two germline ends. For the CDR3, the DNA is TGTGCCAGTCTGGCGGGGAGATCTTACAATGAGCAGTTCTTC. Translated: CASLAGRSYNEQFF.

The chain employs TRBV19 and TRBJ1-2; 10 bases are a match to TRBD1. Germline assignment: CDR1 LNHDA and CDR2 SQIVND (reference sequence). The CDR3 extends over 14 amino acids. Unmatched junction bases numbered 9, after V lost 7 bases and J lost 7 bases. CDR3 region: CASTPWGQGFGYTF. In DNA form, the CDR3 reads TGTGCCAGTACCCCGTGGGGACAGGGGTTTGGCTACACCTTC.

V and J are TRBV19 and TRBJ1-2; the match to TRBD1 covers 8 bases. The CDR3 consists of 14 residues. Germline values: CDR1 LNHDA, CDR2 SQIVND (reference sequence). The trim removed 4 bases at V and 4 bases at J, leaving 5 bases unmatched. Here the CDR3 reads CASSKQGELYGYTF. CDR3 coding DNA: TGTGCCAGTAGTAAACAGGGGGAACTCTATGGCTACACCTTC.

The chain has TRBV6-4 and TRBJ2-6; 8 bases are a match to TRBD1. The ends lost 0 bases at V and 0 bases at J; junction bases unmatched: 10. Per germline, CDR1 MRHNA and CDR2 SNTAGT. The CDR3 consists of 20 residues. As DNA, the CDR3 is TGTGCCAGCAGTGACTCGAGTCAAGGGACAGGTTACTCTGGGGCCAACGTCCTGACTTTC. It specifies CASSDSSQGTGYSGANVLTF.

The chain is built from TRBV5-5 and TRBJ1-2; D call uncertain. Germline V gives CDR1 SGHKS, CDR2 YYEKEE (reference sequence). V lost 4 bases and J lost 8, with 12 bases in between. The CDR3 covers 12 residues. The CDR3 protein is CASSRVLQGYTF. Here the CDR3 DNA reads TGTGCCAGCAGCCGGGTGTTGCAAGGCTACACCTTC.

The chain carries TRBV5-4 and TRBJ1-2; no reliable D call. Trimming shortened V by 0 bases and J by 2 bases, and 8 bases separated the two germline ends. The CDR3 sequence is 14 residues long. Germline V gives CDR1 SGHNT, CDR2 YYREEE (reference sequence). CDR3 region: CASSLVGSNYGYTF. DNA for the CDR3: TGTGCCAGCAGCTTGGTTGGCAGCAACTATGGCTACACCTTC. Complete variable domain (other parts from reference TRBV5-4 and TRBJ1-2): ETGVTQSPTHLIKTRGQQVTLRCSSQSGHNTVSWYQQALGQGPQFIFQYYREEENGRGNFPPRFSGLQFPNYSSELNVNALELDDSALYLCASSLVGSNYGYTFGSGTRLTVV.

The CDR3 loop reads CASSLVAGLRPPYNEQFF. The CDR3 DNA sequence: TGCGCCAGCAGCTTGGTAGCGGGGCTCCGTCCCCCTTACAATGAGCAGTTCTTC. V and J are TRBV5-1 and TRBJ2-1; 8 positions agree with TRBD2. After removal of 0 bases from V and 4 bases from J, the junction contained 12 bases not matched to a gene. Germline V gene data show CDR1 as SGHRS and CDR2 as YFSETQ. CDR3 length: 18 residues.

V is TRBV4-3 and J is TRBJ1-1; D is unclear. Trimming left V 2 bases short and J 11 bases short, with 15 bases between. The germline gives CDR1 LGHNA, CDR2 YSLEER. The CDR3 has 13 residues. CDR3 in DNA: TGCGCCAGCAGCCAATCACCATCCGCGGTGGCTTTCTTT. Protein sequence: CASSQSPSAVAFF.

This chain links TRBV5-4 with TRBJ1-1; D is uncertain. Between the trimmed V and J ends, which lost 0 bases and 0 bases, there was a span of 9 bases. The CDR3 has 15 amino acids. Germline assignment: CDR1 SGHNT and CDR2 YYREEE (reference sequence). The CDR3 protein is CASSLGVSMNTEAFF. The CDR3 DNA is TGTGCCAGCAGCTTGGGAGTCTCCATGAACACTGAAGCTTTCTTT.

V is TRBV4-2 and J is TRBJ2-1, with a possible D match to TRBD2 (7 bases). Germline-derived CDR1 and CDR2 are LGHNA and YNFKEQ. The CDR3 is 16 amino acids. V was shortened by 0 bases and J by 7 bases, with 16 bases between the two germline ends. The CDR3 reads CASSQEGGPSYNEQFF. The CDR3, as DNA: TGTGCCAGCAGCCAAGAGGGGGGGCCGAGTTATAATGAGCAGTTCTTC.

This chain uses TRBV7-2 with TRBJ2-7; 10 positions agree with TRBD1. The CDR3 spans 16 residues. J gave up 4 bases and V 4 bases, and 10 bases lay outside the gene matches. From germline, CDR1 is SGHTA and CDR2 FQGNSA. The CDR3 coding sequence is TGTGCCAGCAGCTACCCCCCGGGACAGGGGACTTACGAGCAGTACTTC. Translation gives CASSYPPGQGTYEQYF.

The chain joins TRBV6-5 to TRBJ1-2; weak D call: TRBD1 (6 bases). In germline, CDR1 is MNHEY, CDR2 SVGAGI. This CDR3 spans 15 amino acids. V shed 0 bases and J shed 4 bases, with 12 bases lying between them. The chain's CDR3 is CASSYSTDSRYGYTF. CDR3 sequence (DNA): TGTGCCAGCAGTTACTCGACGGACAGTCGCTATGGCTACACCTTC.